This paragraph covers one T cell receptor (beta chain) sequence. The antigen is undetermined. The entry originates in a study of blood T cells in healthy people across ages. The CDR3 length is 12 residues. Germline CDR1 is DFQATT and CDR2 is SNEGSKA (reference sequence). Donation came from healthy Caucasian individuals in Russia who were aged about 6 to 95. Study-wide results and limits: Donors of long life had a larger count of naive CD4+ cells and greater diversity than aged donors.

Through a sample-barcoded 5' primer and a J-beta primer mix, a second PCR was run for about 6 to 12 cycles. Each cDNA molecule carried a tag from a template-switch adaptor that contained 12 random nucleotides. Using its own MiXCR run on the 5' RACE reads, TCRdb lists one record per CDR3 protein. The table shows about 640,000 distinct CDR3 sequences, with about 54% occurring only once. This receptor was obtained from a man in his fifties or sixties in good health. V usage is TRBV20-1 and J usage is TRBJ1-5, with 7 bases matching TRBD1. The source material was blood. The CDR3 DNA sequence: TGCATAGCGGGACAGCCCAATCAGCCCCAGCATTTT. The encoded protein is CIAGQPNQPQHF.